These 30 T cell receptor beta chains originate from one sample sequenced in a study of blood T cell repertoires in COVID-19. Libraries were prepared by immunoSEQ multiplex PCR; TCRdb keeps only in-frame clonotypes and omits some of them. The sample records about 440,000 clones, less than 95% being singletons. Sequencing was done on a sample of PBMCs or T cells enriched from blood (not recorded which). These receptors came from a man between 18 and 29 years old who had recovered from COVID-19.

This clone was seen a single time. This sequence joins TRBV6-5 and TRBJ1-1; D uncertain. Germline assignment: CDR1 MNHEY and CDR2 SVGAGI. V was pared by 10 bases and J by 11 bases, with 20 bases between. The CDR3 sequence is 12 residues long. The CDR3 here is CAIRRPEGEAFF. DNA for the CDR3: TGTGCCATACGGCGTCCGGAAGGAGAGGCTTTCTTT.

The chain uses TRBV18 and TRBJ1-2; D is ambiguous. V was trimmed by 0 bases and J by 0 bases, leaving 8 bases between them. The CDR3 is 15 residues long. Germline CDR1 is KGHSH and CDR2 is LQKENI. The CDR3 sequence: CASSPPELANYGYTF. In nucleotides, the CDR3 is TGTGCCAGCTCACCACCGGAACTAGCTAACTATGGCTACACCTTC.

This clone was recorded once. The V gene is TRBV6-2 or TRBV6-3, the J gene TRBJ1-4, with D perhaps TRBD1 (6 bases). V gave up 5 bases and J gave up 8 bases, with 24 bases separating them. Germline V CDR1 and CDR2: MNHEY, SVGEGT. The CDR3 runs 17 residues. The CDR3 nucleotides are TGTGCCAGCAGTCCCGGACTTAGACAGGACGGTGGAGAAAAACTGTTTTTT. It yields the protein CASSPGLRQDGGEKLFF.

This sequence joins TRBV5-1 and TRBJ2-1; possibly TRBD2 for D (7 bases). Germline loops: CDR1 SGHRS, CDR2 YFSETQ. The CDR3 sequence is 14 residues long. Trimming stripped 3 bases from V and 5 bases from J, with 12 bases between. The CDR3 DNA is TGCGCCAGCAGCTCGGGGGGCCCCCACAATGAGCAGTTCTTC. Translating gives CASSSGGPHNEQFF.

The chain has TRBV27 and TRBJ2-1; tentatively, D is TRBD1 (5 bases). The V gene lost 3 bases and the J gene lost 0 bases, with 15 bases spanning the gap. The CDR3 loop spans 17 amino acids. Germline values: CDR1 MNHEY, CDR2 SMNVEV (reference sequence). CDR3 coding DNA: TGTGCCAGCAGTTTTTCTAAGGGGTCAAGCTCCTACAATGAGCAGTTCTTC. It is translated as CASSFSKGSSSYNEQFF.

The rearrangement joins TRBV28 to TRBJ1-1, with unresolved D. The CDR3 loop spans 13 amino acids. Trimming stripped 8 bases from V and 0 bases from J, with 10 bases between. The germline V gene encodes CDR1 MDHEN and CDR2 SYDVKM. CDR3 sequence (DNA): TGTGCCAGCTCCCCGGGGATGAACACTGAAGCTTTCTTT. Translating gives CASSPGMNTEAFF.

This chain connects TRBV28 to TRBJ2-7; 9 bases align to TRBD2. Per germline, CDR1 MDHEN and CDR2 SYDVKM. This CDR3 comprises 17 residues. With V trimmed by 6 bases and J by 0 bases, 12 bases remained unmatched. The CDR3 nucleotides read TGTGCCAGCAGCTGGTATCTGCGGACTAGCGTCTCCTACGAGCAGTACTTC. Protein product: CASSWYLRTSVSYEQYF.

This chain connects TRBV6-5 to TRBJ1-6; 7 bases align to TRBD1. CDR1 and CDR2 (germline): MNHEY, SVGAGI. The CDR3 loop spans 14 amino acids. With V trimmed by 6 bases and J by 7 bases, 6 bases remained unmatched. The CDR3 protein is CASSLGTVNSPLHF. The CDR3 DNA sequence: TGTGCCAGCAGCCTCGGGACAGTAAATTCACCCCTCCACTTT.

V gene TRBV5-1 combines with J gene TRBJ1-1, with D perhaps matching TRBD1 (5 bases). V gave up 3 bases and J gave up 7 bases, with 19 bases separating them. Germline V gene sequence: CDR1 SGHRS, CDR2 YFSETQ. CDR3 length: 15 residues. The DNA for the CDR3 is TGCGCCAGCAGCTCGGGCTCCCGGGGGGAAAGTGAAGCTTTCTTT. This gives the protein CASSSGSRGESEAFF.

The CDR3 loop is CASSSRQGPMEAFF. The CDR3 DNA reads as TGTGCCAGCAGCTCCCGACAGGGGCCCATGGAAGCTTTCTTT. This rearrangement joins TRBV11-3 to TRBJ1-1; the match to TRBD1 covers 8 bases. V was clipped by 4 bases and J by 8 bases; unmatched bases: 9. Germline V CDR1 and CDR2: SGHNT, YENEEA. The CDR3 spans 14 residues. Filled out from reference TRBV11-3 and TRBJ1-1, the complete variable domain reads EAGVVQSPRYKIIEKKQPVAFWCNPISGHNTLYWYLQNLGQGPELLIRYENEEAVDDSQLPKDRFSAERLKGVDSTLKIQPAELGDSAVYLCASSSRQGPMEAFFGQGTRLTVV.

This clone turned up a few times. V usage is TRBV7-3 and J usage is TRBJ2-1; 9 bases map to TRBD2. This CDR3 has 15 amino acids. Germline CDR1 is SGHTA and CDR2 is FQGTGA. V shed 8 bases and J 9 bases; nucleotides not matched to a gene: 14. The CDR3 loop reads CASSGLAGKGGEQFF. CDR3 coding DNA: TGTGCCAGCTCGGGGCTAGCGGGAAAAGGGGGTGAGCAGTTCTTC. Full variable domain (rest looked up from reference TRBV7-3 and TRBJ2-1): GAGVSQTPSNKVTEKGKYVELRCDPISGHTALYWYRQSLGQGPEFLIYFQGTGAADDSGLPNDRFFAVRPEGSVSTLKIQRTERGDSAVYLCASSGLAGKGGEQFFGPGTRLTVL.

This clone came up once. This chain links TRBV5-1 with TRBJ1-4, with TRBD1 matching over 9 bases. Germline CDR1 SGHRS, CDR2 YFSETQ. The CDR3 runs 15 residues. V was clipped by 5 bases and J by 10 bases; unmatched bases: 12. CDR3 residues: CASRPEQGAFGKLFF. CDR3 DNA sequence: TGCGCCAGCAGACCCGAACAGGGGGCTTTCGGAAAACTGTTTTTT.

This chain links TRBV30 with TRBJ2-4, with 9 bases identical to TRBD1. Germline loops: CDR1 GTSNPN, CDR2 SVGIG (reference sequence). The junction had 7 bases not matched to a gene; V was cut back by 2 bases and J by 8 bases. CDR3 length: 14 residues. The CDR3 DNA sequence: TGTGCCTGGAGTCTGGGGACAGGGAGTCACATTCAGTACTTC. Protein sequence: CAWSLGTGSHIQYF.

The chain employs TRBV19 and TRBJ1-1, with D possibly matching TRBD1 (5 bases). Germline V gene sequence: CDR1 LNHDA, CDR2 SQIVND (reference sequence). The CDR3 has 16 amino acids. Trimming left V 4 bases short and J 0 bases short, with 15 bases between. CDR3 sequence (DNA): TGTGCCAGTAGTAGGGGCCGGGAGGCCCTGAACACTGAAGCTTTCTTT. Amino acids: CASSRGREALNTEAFF. Looking up the rest from reference TRBV19 and TRBJ1-1 gives the full variable domain: DGGITQSPKYLFRKEGQNVTLSCEQNLNHDAMYWYRQDPGQGLRLIYYSQIVNDFQKGDIAEGYSVSREKKESFPLTVTSAQKNPTAFYLCASSRGREALNTEAFFGQGTRLTVV.

This clone occurred once. The V gene is TRBV12-3 or TRBV12-4, the J gene TRBJ2-7; 8 nucleotides line up with TRBD1. This CDR3 spans 11 amino acids. V gave up 8 bases and J gave up 9 bases; unmatched junction bases: 6. The CDR3 reads CASGDRKSQYF. The CDR3 nucleotides are TGTGCCAGCGGGGACAGGAAGTCGCAGTACTTC.

The chain combines TRBV3-1 (or the pseudogene TRBV3-2) with TRBJ1-1; perhaps TRBD1 as D (6 bases). Germline CDR1 and CDR2: LGHDT and YNNKEL (reference sequence). Trimming removed 1 base at V and 1 base at J, with 10 bases between. The CDR3 is 15 residues long. The CDR3 sequence: CASSQAMTGNTEAFF. CDR3 in DNA: TGTGCCAGCAGCCAAGCCATGACAGGGAACACTGAAGCTTTCTTT.

The gene calls are TRBV20-1 and TRBJ2-5; D possibly corresponds to TRBD2 (5 bases). Germline loops: CDR1 DFQATT, CDR2 SNEGSKA (reference sequence). This CDR3 has 12 amino acids. V was shortened by 3 bases and J by 4 bases, with 9 bases between the two germline ends. The CDR3 is CSASPEGETQYF. For the CDR3, the DNA is TGCAGTGCTAGTCCCGAGGGAGAGACCCAGTACTTC.

J is TRBJ1-4 and V is TRBV2; D perhaps matches TRBD1 (5 bases). Trimming shortened V by 6 bases and J by 3 bases, and 23 bases separated the two germline ends. The length of the CDR3 is 18 residues. CDR1 SNHLY and CDR2 FYNNEI come from the germline V gene. The CDR3 sequence: CASSGPEQDWVANEKLFF. CDR3 DNA sequence: TGTGCCAGCAGCGGTCCAGAACAGGATTGGGTAGCTAATGAAAAACTGTTTTTT.

The rearrangement links TRBV28 to TRBJ2-1, with 11 positions matching TRBD2. Trimming at V came to 5 bases and at J to 0 bases, leaving 3 bases not matched to a gene. The CDR3 extends over 16 amino acids. CDR1 and CDR2 from the germline V gene are MDHEN and SYDVKM. The CDR3 protein is CASSGGTSGSYNEQFF. CDR3 nucleotide sequence: TGTGCCAGCAGTGGAGGGACTAGCGGCTCCTACAATGAGCAGTTCTTC.

CDR3 in DNA: TGTGCCAGCAGCCCCGCCGGGACAGGTCTCTATGGCTACACCTTC. Its protein is CASSPAGTGLYGYTF. The V call is TRBV7-9, the J call TRBJ1-2; 8 bases align to TRBD1. Germline V gives CDR1 SEHNR, CDR2 FQNEAQ (reference sequence). The CDR3 is made up of 15 amino acids. J gave up 4 bases and V 5 bases, and 9 bases lay outside the gene matches. Looking up the rest from reference TRBV7-9 and TRBJ1-2 gives the full variable domain: DTGVSQNPRHKITKRGQNVTFRCDPISEHNRLYWYRQTLGQGPEFLTYFQNEAQLEKSRLLSDRFSAERPKGSFSTLEIQRTEQGDSAMYLCASSPAGTGLYGYTFGSGTRLTVV.

The chain links TRBV20-1 to TRBJ1-2; no definite D call. Germline assignment: CDR1 DFQATT and CDR2 SNEGSKA (reference sequence). V was shortened by 5 bases and J by 6 bases, with 7 bases between the two germline ends. The CDR3 is made up of 10 amino acids. CDR3 in amino acids: CSAGSHGYTF. CDR3 sequence (DNA): TGCAGTGCTGGTAGTCATGGCTACACCTTC.

This clone appeared once. The chain links TRBV5-1 to TRBJ2-1, with 12 bases fitting TRBD2. In germline, CDR1 is SGHRS, CDR2 YFSETQ. V lost 4 bases, J lost 5 bases, and 13 bases stayed unmatched. The CDR3 covers 18 residues. The CDR3 loop reads CASSTVGLAGLVNNEQFF. The DNA for the CDR3 is TGCGCCAGCAGCACGGTCGGACTAGCGGGGTTGGTCAACAATGAGCAGTTCTTC.

The CDR3 sequence is CASSLQSGGAMNTEAFF. The CDR3 region has the DNA TGTGCCAGCAGCCTTCAGTCAGGGGGAGCTATGAACACTGAAGCTTTCTTT. The V call is TRBV13, the J call TRBJ1-1; 7 nucleotides line up with TRBD1. V lost 5 bases, J lost 0 bases, and 12 bases stayed unmatched. The CDR3 length is 17 residues. The germline gives CDR1 PRHDT, CDR2 FYEKMQ (reference sequence).

This rearrangement joins TRBV10-3 to TRBJ1-1, with TRBD1 matching 7 bases. Germline V gene data show CDR1 as ENHRY and CDR2 as SYGVKD. The trim removed 5 bases at V and 4 bases at J, leaving 7 bases unmatched. The CDR3 runs 14 residues. In DNA form, the CDR3 reads TGTGCCATCAGTCCGGGACAGTCCGTCACTGAAGCTTTCTTT. Its protein product is CAISPGQSVTEAFF.

In DNA form, the CDR3 reads TGTGCCAGCAGTCCAGTACCCAACTATGGCTACACCTTC. Its protein product is CASSPVPNYGYTF. The genes are TRBV12-3 or TRBV12-4 and TRBJ1-2; D is undetermined. V was cut by 5 bases and J by 2 bases, with 9 bases left in between. The CDR3 totals 13 residues.

J is TRBJ1-1 and V is TRBV19; maybe TRBD1 (6 bases). The V end lost 3 bases, the J end lost 7 bases, and 9 bases lay between the germline ends. The CDR3 sequence is 12 residues long. Germline V gene sequence: CDR1 LNHDA, CDR2 SQIVND (reference sequence). The CDR3 DNA follows: TGTGCCAGTAGTATCGGACAGCTTGAAGCTTTCTTT. Amino acid sequence: CASSIGQLEAFF.

The chain uses TRBV2 and TRBJ1-4; 7 bases match TRBD1. V trimming: 6 bases; J trimming: 1 base; junction bases outside the gene matches: 2. Germline V lookup: CDR1 SNHLY, CDR2 FYNNEI. This CDR3 has 14 amino acids. CDR3 protein: CASRGTVTNEKLFF. The CDR3 DNA sequence: TGTGCCAGCAGGGGGACAGTAACTAATGAAAAACTGTTTTTT.

This chain links TRBV5-6 with TRBJ2-1, with D maybe TRBD2 (6 bases). Trimming left V 4 bases short and J 11 bases short, with 16 bases between. Germline loops: CDR1 SGHDT, CDR2 YYEEEE. This CDR3 contains 13 residues. This chain's CDR3 is CASSLLSGEKQFF. The CDR3 DNA reads as TGTGCCAGCAGCCTCCTTAGCGGAGAAAAGCAGTTCTTC.

This clone showed up just once. The V gene is TRBV20-1, the J gene TRBJ2-1; 7 bases align to TRBD2. Trimming cost V 5 bases and J 8 bases; bases outside gene matches: 3. The CDR3 covers 11 residues. Per germline, CDR1 DFQATT and CDR2 SNEGSKA (reference sequence). CDR3 amino acids: CSADGRHEQFF. CDR3 nucleotide sequence: TGCAGTGCTGACGGGAGGCATGAGCAGTTCTTC.

This chain uses TRBV4-1 with TRBJ2-2; TRBD2 agrees at 10 bases. V was pared by 4 bases and J by 0 bases, with 11 bases of the junction left unmatched. Germline V gene data show CDR1 as MGHRA and CDR2 as YSYEKL. The CDR3 is 19 amino acids. This CDR3 reads CASSPQGKGLAANTGELFF. The DNA of the CDR3 is TGCGCCAGCAGCCCCCAGGGGAAAGGACTAGCGGCGAACACCGGGGAGCTGTTTTTT.